This record looks at one T cell receptor (beta chain) sequence and its context. At least ten counts were recorded for this clonotype. Its specific antigen is unknown. No base quality values were provided; no much bigger clone lies one nucleotide off. Including cysteine and phenylalanine, the CDR3 has 15 amino acids. CDR3 DNA is the only sequence kept; it has 45 bases, read in frame from the first base. V loses 2 bases of germline sequence and J loses 2 bases, and the interval between the two ends is 13 bases. Sequences SNHLY (CDR1) and FYNNEI (CDR2) are obtained from the germline V gene. The library was generated by PCR. Sequencer: Illumina HiSeq 2500. Molecular barcoding was employed in the preparation of TCR libraries, with unique molecular identifiers being used to normalize TCRbeta repertoire quantification. The public reads were reprocessed in TCRdb via fastp at Q25 and MiXCR, keeping in-frame beta chains. Rows are unified per CDR3 protein, each entry keeping the most common DNA and genes. The sample records a few hundred thousand distinct CDR3 sequences, 13% of which are singletons. The biggest ten clones account for 2.2% of the sample.

The sample's treatment or condition, from its label and the paper: allogeneic hematopoietic cell transplantation with graft depleted of TCRalphabeta T cells and CD19 B cells. TCRalphabeta/CD19-depleted allogeneic hematopoietic cell grafts were given to the transplant recipients, all of whom were children. These data originate in a study of T-cell reconstitution after alpha-beta-depleted transplantation in children (dated by TCRdb to the mid-2010s). A note on the overall study: Using TCR repertoire profiling, the study quantitatively followed how T-cell immune reconstitution unfolded in children after TCRalphabeta/CD19-depleted allogeneic hematopoietic cell transplantation.

The full study reports these points: In some patients, the high TCRbeta diversity seen at day 60 was put down to recipient T cells and intrathymic progenitors that had survived conditioning. Apparently early alphabetaT-cell count recovery about two months after transplant reportedly relied on only several hundred rapidly expanded clones derived from non-depleted graft cells. The frequencies of hyperexpanded clones fell over the following months, and after one year, T-cell counts and TCRbeta diversity were mostly attributed to newly produced T cells.

The source was PBMCs, mostly from graft donor cells, collected 360 days after TCRalphabeta/CD19-depleted stem cell transplant. The V gene is TRBV2 and the J gene is TRBJ2-7; the D region may be TRBD1 or TRBD2, each matching 5 bases equally. The clonotype comes from a male patient aged 10 to 17 who had a stem cell transplant for acute myeloid leukemia, so the T cells may come from the graft donor. The sequenced DNA: TGTGCCAGCAGTGAAACGGGTCTGGGGGCCTACGAGCAGTACTTC. This gives the protein CASSETGLGAYEQYF.